This entry lists 17 T cell receptor beta chains sequenced from one sample in a study of tumor and adjacent non-tumor tissue in lung cancer. Three rounds of nested PCR, following a modified ARM-PCR protocol, produced the TCRbeta library. TCRdb processed the multiplex PCR reads anew with MiXCR; each CDR3 protein has one entry. Of about 200,000 distinct CDR3 sequences listed, around 70% were seen once; the top ten hold around 25%. The template was RNA from unsorted bulk tissue. Sequenced input: lung tumor tissue. The receptors were sampled from a man aged 55 to 69 with non-small cell lung cancer.

Concerning this clonotype: An end of the junction does not agree with germline; a read error may underlie this. The rearrangement links TRBV20-1 to TRBJ2-7; D perhaps matches TRBD1 (6 bases). The CDR3 runs 14 residues. Germline V gene sequence: CDR1 DFQATT, CDR2 SNEGSKA (reference sequence). The CDR3 DNA is TGCAGTGCTAGAGTGGGGGCGAAAGCCTACAAGCAGTACTTC. Protein sequence: CSARVGAKAYKQYF.

This clonotype was counted many times. The chain joins TRBV20-1 to TRBJ1-1; the match to TRBD1 covers 9 bases. This CDR3 is built from 14 residues. CDR1 is DFQATT, CDR2 SNEGSKA, per germline (reference sequence). Trimming at V came to 1 base and at J to 7 bases, leaving 7 bases not matched to a gene. This CDR3 reads CSARGGGTGSEAFF. CDR3 bases: TGCAGTGCTAGAGGAGGAGGGACAGGGAGTGAAGCTTTCTTT.

DNA for the CDR3: TGTGCCAGCAATTCCGACAGGGTTTCCTACGAGCAGTACTTC. As protein: CASNSDRVSYEQYF. The gene calls are TRBV6-1 and TRBJ2-7; 7 bases are a match to TRBD1. Trimming at V came to 7 bases and at J to 1 base, leaving 7 bases not matched to a gene. The CDR3 is made up of 14 amino acids. CDR1 and CDR2 (germline): MNHNS, SASEGT.

V gene TRBV10-1 combines with J gene TRBJ1-2, with D hard to call. Germline CDR1 WNHNN, CDR2 SYGVQD (reference sequence). Trimming cost V 3 bases and J 4 bases, with 15 bases left between them. The CDR3 consists of 15 residues. The CDR3, as DNA: TGCGCCAGCAGTGACCGAGATGGGATTACCTATGGCTACACCTTC. This gives the protein CASSDRDGITYGYTF.

To note about this clonotype: The junction departs from germline at one end; a sequencing error may be responsible. V and J are TRBV4-2 and TRBJ2-1; 7 bases fit TRBD2. The CDR3 runs to 16 residues. Germline CDR1 is LGHNA and CDR2 is YNFKEQ. The CDR3 loop is CASSPKLAISYNEQFF. The CDR3 DNA is TGTGCCAGCAGCCCAAAACTAGCGATCTCCTATAATGAGCAGTTCTTC.

Worth noting for this clonotype: The junction shows a germline mismatch at one end, possibly a read error. The chain employs TRBV11-3 and TRBJ2-6, with D possibly matching TRBD2 (7 bases). The CDR3 covers 20 residues. CDR1 and CDR2 (germline): SGHNT, YENEEA. The CDR3 region has the DNA TGTGCCAACAGCTCCTCAATTAGGGGGGGTCCAAGCTCTGGGGCCAACGTCCTGACTTTC. Amino acids: CANSSSIRGGPSSGANVLTF.

The V gene is TRBV6-1, the J gene TRBJ2-1; 14 positions agree with TRBD2. With V trimmed by 7 bases and J by 4 bases, 15 bases remained unmatched. Germline V gene data show CDR1 as MNHNS and CDR2 as SASEGT. The CDR3 totals 19 residues. The CDR3 bases are TGTGCCAGCAAGAGAGGCCGCTGGACTAGCGGGGGGTTATACAATGAGCAGTTCTTC. Its translation: CASKRGRWTSGGLYNEQFF.

With respect to this clonotype: A read error is likely, as this CDR3 ends without the conserved phenylalanine or tryptophan. It is unclear where the CDR3 begins or ends on the DNA, so no DNA is shown, and the CDR3 is as TCRdb lists it. V and J are TRBV11-3 and TRBJ2-2; TRBD2 is the table's D call, not checked against the DNA. Counting both end residues, the CDR3 totals 18 amino acids. Germline loops: CDR1 SGHNT, CDR2 YENEEA. CDR3 sequence: CASSSRGAGGYGAGELFI.

Regarding this clonotype: Given a much more abundant clone one base away, this may be a read error. V and J are TRBV11-2 and TRBJ1-1; the D is unclear. CDR3 length: 13 residues. Germline V gene lookup returns CDR1 SGHAT and CDR2 FQNNGV. This CDR3 reads CASSLHPGYETFF. The CDR3 nucleotides read TGTGCCAGCAGCTTACATCCCGGCTATGAAACTTTCTTT.

This sequence joins TRBV11-3 and TRBJ2-1; the D gene is possibly TRBD1 (5 bases). In germline, CDR1 is SGHNT, CDR2 YENEEA. The CDR3 is 15 amino acids. V dropped 1 base and J dropped 6 bases, with 13 bases sitting between them. The CDR3 is CASSLVTGVPNEQFF. Written as DNA, the CDR3 is TGTGCCAGCAGCTTAGTAACAGGAGTCCCCAATGAGCAGTTCTTC.

This clonotype was seen many times. For the CDR3, the DNA is TGCGCCAGCAGCCCGCAGGGGGTAAAATACAATGAGCAGTTCTTC. Residues: CASSPQGVKYNEQFF. The chain carries TRBV4-3 and TRBJ2-1; 7 bases align to TRBD1. The CDR3 has 15 amino acids. Trimming at V came to 4 bases and at J to 4 bases, leaving 7 bases not matched to a gene. Germline V gene data show CDR1 as LGHNA and CDR2 as YSLEER.

V usage is TRBV6-1 and J usage is TRBJ1-5, with D unclear. The CDR3 runs to 16 residues. V lost 2 bases to trimming and J lost 3 bases, with 14 bases between them. Germline CDR1 reads MNHNS; CDR2 reads SASEGT. The CDR3 DNA reads TGTGCCAGCAGTGAAAACTGGGCTATCCACAATCAGCCCCAGCATTTT. Amino acids: CASSENWAIHNQPQHF.

The rearrangement joins TRBV12-3 or TRBV12-4 to TRBJ2-7; no definite D call. This CDR3 region has 11 residues. V was clipped by 9 bases and J by 6 bases, with 12 bases between them. CDR3 coding DNA: TGTGCCAGAGAAGAGCGCTCCGAGCAGTACTTC. This codes for CAREERSEQYF.

The J gene is TRBJ2-3, the V gene TRBV19, with D unclear. The germline V gene has CDR1 LNHDA and CDR2 SQIVND (reference sequence). This CDR3 is 14 amino acids long. V was cut by 6 bases and J by 3 bases, with 13 bases left in between. Here the CDR3 DNA reads TGTGCCAGTAGGGGTCGGAGCTGGACAGATACGCAGTATTTT. It is translated as CASRGRSWTDTQYF. The full variable domain, rest sourced from reference TRBV19 and TRBJ2-3, is DGGITQSPKYLFRKEGQNVTLSCEQNLNHDAMYWYRQDPGQGLRLIYYSQIVNDFQKGDIAEGYSVSREKKESFPLTVTSAQKNPTAFYLCASRGRSWTDTQYFGPGTRLTVL.

This chain links TRBV29-1 with TRBJ2-7; D possibly corresponds to TRBD2 (6 bases). V gave up 0 bases and J gave up 4 bases, with 16 bases separating them. CDR3 length equals 15 residues. Per the germline V gene, CDR1 is SQVTM and CDR2 is ANQGSEA. This CDR3 is CSVEDPRGVLYEQYF. CDR3 DNA sequence: TGCAGCGTTGAAGATCCCCGCGGGGTCTTGTACGAGCAGTACTTC.

This chain joins TRBV12-3 or TRBV12-4 and TRBJ1-1; the D gene is possibly TRBD1 (5 bases). This CDR3 contains 13 residues. Trimming took 5 bases from V and 8 from J, leaving 15 bases between them. The CDR3, as DNA: TGTGCCAGCAGTACAAGTGGGGCTTCCGAAGCTTTCTTT. It translates to CASSTSGASEAFF.

A few counts support this clonotype. The V and J genes are TRBV28 and TRBJ1-1; D might be TRBD1 (5 bases). The CDR3 extends over 14 amino acids. Germline CDR1 MDHEN, CDR2 SYDVKM. V shed 6 bases and J shed 4 bases, with 15 bases lying between them. CDR3 loop: CASRRSTGGTEAFF. CDR3 coding DNA: TGTGCCAGCAGGCGATCGACGGGGGGCACTGAAGCTTTCTTT. Supplemented by reference TRBV28 and TRBJ1-1, the full variable domain reads DVKVTQSSRYLVKRTGEKVFLECVQDMDHENMFWYRQDPGLGLRLIYFSYDVKMKEKGDIPEGYSVSREKKERFSLILESASTNQTSMYLCASRRSTGGTEAFFGQGTRLTVV.